One and the same sample provided the 23 T cell receptor beta chains below, sequenced in a study of blood T cell repertoires in COVID-19. The data were produced by immunoSEQ multiplex PCR, yet TCRdb's version contains in-frame clones alone and is incomplete. Seen here are under 200,000 clones, about four fifths observed once, and the top ten hold around 13%. Sequenced material: peripheral blood. The receptors here all came from a man between 65 and 85 years old who had recovered from COVID-19.

J is TRBJ2-7 and V is TRBV6-5, with TRBD1 identical over 10 bases. This CDR3 region has 14 residues. The junction had 6 bases not matched to a gene; V was cut back by 5 bases and J by 5 bases. Germline-derived CDR1 and CDR2 are MNHEY and SVGAGI. This CDR3 reads CASSRDRGPHEQYF. The CDR3 DNA reads TGTGCCAGCAGTCGGGACAGGGGACCCCACGAGCAGTACTTC.

The chain couples TRBV6-5 to TRBJ2-3, with D unclear. The CDR3 covers 11 residues. Germline CDR1 is MNHEY and CDR2 is SVGAGI. The V end was cut by 11 bases, the J end by 1 base, with 7 bases between. The CDR3 coding sequence is TGTGCCTCTACCGGCACAGATACGCAGTATTTT. Translated: CASTGTDTQYF.

This rearrangement joins TRBV11-3 to TRBJ1-1; D is ambiguous. There are 13 residues in the CDR3. The germline V gene has CDR1 SGHNT and CDR2 YENEEA. Deletions cut 5 bases from V and 5 bases from J, with 12 bases between. The CDR3 coding sequence is TGTGCCAGCAGCCAGGCTAGAGGGACTGAAGCTTTCTTT. Residues: CASSQARGTEAFF.

This clone appeared once. The J gene is TRBJ2-5, the V gene TRBV12-3 or TRBV12-4, with D perhaps TRBD1 (6 bases). This CDR3 comprises 13 residues. Trimming left V 6 bases short and J 2 bases short, with 10 bases between. The CDR3 is CASSRTAQETQYF. As DNA, the CDR3 is TGTGCCAGCAGCCGGACAGCACAAGAGACCCAGTACTTC.

V is TRBV19 and J is TRBJ2-3; D gene uncertain. Germline V lookup: CDR1 LNHDA, CDR2 SQIVND (reference sequence). The CDR3 has 13 residues. V lost 2 bases and J 4 bases, leaving 7 bases between the germline ends. The CDR3 loop reads CASSIIVSDTQYF. CDR3 nucleotide sequence: TGTGCCAGTAGTATAATCGTGTCAGATACGCAGTATTTT.

V is TRBV6-5 and J is TRBJ2-1, with 7 bases aligning to TRBD1. The CDR3 has 14 residues. Per germline, CDR1 MNHEY and CDR2 SVGAGI. The J segment lost 3 bases and the V segment lost 3 bases, leaving 2 bases of the junction unmatched. Written as DNA, the CDR3 is TGTGCCAGCAGTTATTACAGGGGCTACAATGAGCAGTTCTTC. Protein sequence: CASSYYRGYNEQFF.

The chain links TRBV30 to TRBJ1-1; maybe TRBD1 (5 bases). This CDR3 comprises 12 residues. The V gene lost 4 bases and the J gene lost 6 bases, with 12 bases spanning the gap. CDR1 and CDR2 from the germline V gene are GTSNPN and SVGIG (reference sequence). CDR3: CAWTTFRAEAFF. The CDR3 nucleotides read TGTGCCTGGACCACCTTCAGGGCTGAAGCTTTCTTT.

The chain carries TRBV7-3 and TRBJ2-5; 9 bases are a match to TRBD2. Germline V gene sequence: CDR1 SGHTA, CDR2 FQGTGA. This CDR3 has 16 amino acids. V lost 4 bases, J lost 5 bases, and 11 bases stayed unmatched. CDR3 sequence reads: CASSSTSGPGRETQYF. The DNA of the CDR3 is TGTGCCAGCAGCTCGACTAGCGGCCCTGGTCGGGAGACCCAGTACTTC.

This chain connects TRBV6-2 or TRBV6-3 to TRBJ1-2; 7 bases line up with TRBD1. CDR1 and CDR2 from the germline V gene are MNHEY and SVGEGT. The CDR3 runs to 13 residues. V lost 5 bases to trimming and J lost 7 bases; unmatched junction nucleotides: 7. In nucleotides, the CDR3 is TGTGCCAGCAGTACGGGACAGTCCCTTGGCTACACCTTC. Its protein product is CASSTGQSLGYTF.

The V gene is TRBV6-5, the J gene TRBJ2-1, with 14 bases lining up with TRBD2. Per the germline V gene, CDR1 is MNHEY and CDR2 is SVGAGI. The length of the CDR3 is 15 residues. Germline trimming cut 6 bases from V and 7 bases from J; bases unmatched to any gene: 5. This CDR3 reads CASRRLAGGYNEQFF. DNA of the CDR3: TGTGCCAGCAGGCGACTAGCGGGAGGGTATAATGAGCAGTTCTTC.

The chain is built from TRBV5-1 and TRBJ1-6, with D tentatively TRBD1 (5 bases). CDR1 is SGHRS and CDR2 is YFSETQ in the germline V gene. V lost 3 bases, J lost 5 bases, and 12 bases lay in between. This CDR3 region has 15 residues. The CDR3 DNA reads as TGCGCCAGCAGCTACCTCGGGGGGGATAATTCACCCCTCCACTTT. This translates into CASSYLGGDNSPLHF.

To note about this clone: One end of the junction is discordant with germline, which a read error may explain. In the same sample, other DNA sequences code for this CDR3. This rearrangement joins TRBV27 to TRBJ1-4; 9 nucleotides line up with TRBD1. CDR3 length: 15 residues. The germline CDR1 and CDR2 sequences are MNHEY and SMNVEV (reference sequence). The CDR3 region has the DNA TGCGCCAGCAGTTCACTACAGGGGGCTCGGGAAAAACTGTTTTTT. It translates to CASSSLQGAREKLFF.

The genes are TRBV7-2 and TRBJ2-2; 11 nucleotides align to TRBD2. V lost 5 bases and J lost 0; bases outside the gene matches: 5. CDR3 length: 17 amino acids. Germline V gene data show CDR1 as SGHTA and CDR2 as FQGNSA. The CDR3 loop is CASSTGLAGANTGELFF. In DNA, the CDR3 is TGTGCCAGCAGCACCGGACTAGCGGGCGCGAACACCGGGGAGCTGTTTTTT.

DNA of the CDR3: TGTGCCAGTGATGACAGGAAGGGCTTGAACGGCTACACCTTC. This translates into CASDDRKGLNGYTF. V usage is TRBV19 and J usage is TRBJ1-2, with D possibly matching TRBD1 (6 bases). The germline V gene encodes CDR1 LNHDA and CDR2 SQIVND (reference sequence). CDR3 length equals 14 residues. Trimming left V 8 bases short and J 8 bases short, with 21 bases between.

The genes are TRBV14 and TRBJ2-5; tentatively, D is TRBD1 (6 bases). The CDR3 extends over 12 amino acids. The V end was cut by 2 bases, the J end by 7 bases, with 8 bases between. Germline V lookup: CDR1 SGHDN, CDR2 FVKESK. CDR3 nucleotide sequence: TGTGCCAGCAGCCAATTCAGGGGGACCCAGTACTTC. Translating gives CASSQFRGTQYF.

CDR3 sequence reads: CASRWTSGAQETQYF. CDR3 DNA sequence: TGTGCCAGCCGCTGGACTAGCGGGGCCCAAGAGACCCAGTACTTC. The V and J genes are TRBV2 and TRBJ2-5; TRBD2 aligns across 12 bases. J gave up 1 base and V 8 bases, and 5 bases lay outside the gene matches. This CDR3 is 15 amino acids long. Germline V CDR1 and CDR2: SNHLY, FYNNEI.

V usage is TRBV11-3 and J usage is TRBJ2-5; 11 bases fit TRBD2. The CDR3 consists of 14 residues. V lost 5 bases, J lost 7 bases, and 6 bases stayed unmatched. Germline-derived CDR1 and CDR2 are SGHNT and YENEEA. This CDR3 reads CASSPGLAGSTQYF. The CDR3 nucleotides read TGTGCCAGCAGCCCAGGACTAGCGGGCTCGACCCAGTACTTC.

The V gene is TRBV29-1, the J gene TRBJ2-1, with 9 positions matching TRBD2. The CDR3 has 15 residues. Germline-derived CDR1 and CDR2 are SQVTM and ANQGSEA. J lost 10 bases, V lost 0 bases, and 10 bases had no gene match. CDR3 in DNA: TGCAGCGTTGAAGATCTGGCTAGCGGGACCAAAGAGCAGTTCTTC. Translated, it gives CSVEDLASGTKEQFF.

J is TRBJ1-1 and V is TRBV20-1; D call uncertain. Trimming pared 6 bases from V and 12 bases from J, leaving 17 bases between. Germline V gene sequence: CDR1 DFQATT, CDR2 SNEGSKA (reference sequence). This CDR3 is 11 amino acids long. CDR3: CSAKTATAPFF. The CDR3 DNA sequence: TGCAGTGCGAAAACAGCCACAGCCCCTTTCTTT.

The table lists this clone with a few counts. The CDR3 region is CAVADSGNTIYF. The CDR3 DNA is TGTGCGGTGGCAGACTCTGGAAACACCATATATTTT. The chain carries TRBV6-5 and TRBJ1-3; D uncertain. There are 12 residues in the CDR3. CDR1 and CDR2 (germline): MNHEY, SVGAGI.

This clone was seen more than once but under ten times. V gene TRBV29-1 combines with J gene TRBJ2-3, with TRBD1 matching over 8 bases. CDR1 and CDR2 from the germline V gene are SQVTM and ANQGSEA. V trimming: 8 bases; J trimming: 2 bases; junction bases outside the gene matches: 12. The CDR3 spans 15 residues. The CDR3 region has the DNA TGCAGCCACGACAGGGGTTTTTGGTCCACAGATACGCAGTATTTT. It yields the protein CSHDRGFWSTDTQYF.

The chain has TRBV6-5 and TRBJ2-7; 7 bases fit TRBD1. The V gene's germline CDR1 is MNHEY and CDR2 SVGAGI. The CDR3 sequence is 14 residues long. V was pared by 5 bases and J by 2 bases, with 6 bases of the junction left unmatched. The CDR3 DNA reads TGTGCCAGCAGTACTACAGGGGTTGCCTACGAGCAGTACTTC. This sequence encodes CASSTTGVAYEQYF.

The V gene is TRBV5-1, the J gene TRBJ1-4, with a weak D call TRBD1 (6 bases). V dropped 1 base and J dropped 3 bases, with 10 bases sitting between them. The CDR3 length is 15 residues. CDR1 and CDR2 (germline): SGHRS, YFSETQ. The CDR3 here is CASSLRGGSNEKLFF. As DNA, the CDR3 is TGCGCCAGCAGCTTGAGGGGGGGCTCTAATGAAAAACTGTTTTTT.